This TCR beta chain appears in the sequencing data of a study of shared clonotypes between healthy human individuals. Per the germline V gene, CDR1 is SGHTA and CDR2 is FQGNSA. Trimming cost V 5 bases and J 0 bases; bases outside gene matches: 7. The CDR3 spans 15 residues. Using immunoSEQ multiplex PCR, the repertoire was profiled, and TCRdb retains in-frame clones only, with some absent. This sample has approximately 1,500,000 clones; about 98% occur once, and the top ten carry 0.4% to 0.45%. The source of this sequence is a man aged 25-45 years in good health. Sequences were obtained from naive CD4+ T cells sorted from blood. As for subset: CD45RA+ positively selected. The chain links TRBV7-2 to TRBJ2-7; 7 positions match TRBD2. CDR3 nucleotide sequence: TGTGCCAGCAGCCCTAGCGGTCCACACTCCTACGAGCAGTACTTC. Encoded protein: CASSPSGPHSYEQYF.